The source of this T cell receptor beta chain is a study of T cells in Graves' hyperthyroidism and ophthalmopathy. Study observations and caveats: Patients with ophthalmopathy were separated from those with stable hyperthyroidism by a 13 V-J model.

To note about this clonotype: Antigen unknown.

There were TCR beta CDR3 regions amplified from RNA transcripts. HTBI primers were used for first-round RT-PCR of the TCR CDR3. MiXCR, applied by TCRdb to the multiplex PCR reads, yields one record per CDR3 protein. In the table there are about 400,000 distinct CDR3 sequences, over 12% of which are singletons. CDR1 SQVTM and CDR2 ANQGSEA come from the germline V gene. J gave up 7 bases and V 5 bases, and 4 bases lay outside the gene matches. The CDR3 extends over 12 amino acids. Pregnant or lactating patients were excluded, as were those with uncontrolled infection or other autoimmune disease. Thyroid ultrasound, orbital computed tomography, clinical symptoms, and serum thyroxine and TRAb underpinned diagnoses.

The sequence was collected from a middle-aged man with Graves' ophthalmopathy. This sequence joins TRBV29-1 and TRBJ2-2, with 7 positions matching TRBD1. Sequenced: blood. The CDR3 DNA reads TGCAGCGTTTCGAGGGGGCTCGGGGAGCTGTTTTTT. Translated: CSVSRGLGELFF.